This is a list of T cell receptor beta chains from one sample in a study of blood T cell repertoires in COVID-19. Profiled with immunoSEQ multiplex PCR; TCRdb holds only in-frame clones, not every one. The sample carries approximately 100,000 clones, more than 75% recorded once. What was sequenced was peripheral blood. The receptors originated from a woman in her 70s with acute or convalescent COVID-19. Both conserved end residues are trimmed from each CDR3. The order of the fields is V gene, J gene, CDR3 protein.

TRBV7-6	TRBJ2-3	ASSFAGGPADTQY
TRBV6-6	TRBJ1-5	ATSWPQH
TRBV6-5	TRBJ1-6	ASVYSGPTDSSPLH
TRBV9	TRBJ1-3	ASSVDKRNTIY
TRBV28	TRBJ1-6	ATQGPNSPLH
TRBV14	TRBJ2-2	ASSPQRAPSGELF
TRBV19	TRBJ1-2	ASSIGDSLNYGYT
TRBV7-9	TRBJ2-6	ASSLGGQAGANVLT
TRBV7-8	TRBJ2-1	ASSLAWVAGGSVYNEQF
TRBV19	TRBJ1-2	ASSIDGQGQCYT
TRBV19	TRBJ1-5	ASTVIGGNQPQH
TRBV7-6	TRBJ1-4	ASSLGATNEKLF
TRBV27	TRBJ1-5	ASSKNRDRANQPQH
TRBV5-8	TRBJ1-4	ASSPLASTPNEKLF
TRBV2	TRBJ2-3	ASSRERSDTQY
TRBV7-9	TRBJ2-2	ASSYRDRGWTGELF
TRBV28	TRBJ1-3	ASSLDLATGNTIY
TRBV6-5	TRBJ2-3	ASSYSGQATDTQY
TRBV2	TRBJ1-5	ASAGGQGKFQPQH
TRBV6-5	TRBJ2-5	ASSPSPEGTQY
TRBV4-1	TRBJ2-1	ASRFTSGGIYNEQF
TRBV27	TRBJ2-3	ASSWLTSAGGMTDTQY